In this sample, the clone carrying this TCR beta chain turned up a few times. The antigen remains unidentified. The data stem from a study of vaccination and CD4 T cells after COVID-19. The study sequenced cultured CD4+ T cell DNA using the Oncomine TCR Beta short-read assay. TCRdb ran MiXCR on the PCR reads and lists one entry per CDR3 protein. Here the sample spans approximately 7,500 distinct CDR3 sequences, approximately 31% being singletons. The CDR3 loop spans 13 amino acids. V lost 5 bases and J 0 bases, leaving 7 bases between the germline ends. In germline, CDR1 is MNHNS, CDR2 SASEGT. Treatment noted: roughly 11-day PBMC culture with coronavirus spike peptide pools or control peptides (ViraFEST assay). The unexposed donor's CD4+ T cells were collected before the COVID-19 pandemic (2011-2018).

This receptor was identified in a human donor in good health. Sample: CD4+ T cells from blood, cultured in vitro. The V call is TRBV6-1, the J call TRBJ1-1; a weak D match, TRBD1 (6 bases). This CDR3 reads CASSQGLNTEAFF. The DNA of the CDR3 is TGTGCCAGCAGTCAGGGGTTGAACACTGAAGCTTTCTTT.